This entry describes one T cell receptor beta chain. Its antigen remains unidentified. The data originate from a study of shared clonotypes between healthy human individuals. General study results and limits: Larger estimated richness was generally seen in naive subsets than in memory subsets.

TCRdb's copy holds only in-frame clones and misses some; the assay was immunoSEQ multiplex PCR. The sample lists millions of clones, 85% to 95% occurring once. The germline gives CDR1 GTSNPN, CDR2 SVGIG (reference sequence). The CDR3 runs 13 residues. Trimming stripped 0 bases from V and 6 bases from J, with 12 bases between. Sequenced sample: naive CD4+ T cells sorted from blood. As to subset: CD45RA+ positively selected. The V and J genes are TRBV30 and TRBJ2-7; TRBD2 might be the D (5 bases). This receptor was taken from a man aged 18 to 29 in good health. The CDR3 loop is CAWSVFGSGEQYF. CDR3 nucleotide sequence: TGTGCCTGGAGTGTATTTGGGAGTGGCGAGCAGTACTTC.